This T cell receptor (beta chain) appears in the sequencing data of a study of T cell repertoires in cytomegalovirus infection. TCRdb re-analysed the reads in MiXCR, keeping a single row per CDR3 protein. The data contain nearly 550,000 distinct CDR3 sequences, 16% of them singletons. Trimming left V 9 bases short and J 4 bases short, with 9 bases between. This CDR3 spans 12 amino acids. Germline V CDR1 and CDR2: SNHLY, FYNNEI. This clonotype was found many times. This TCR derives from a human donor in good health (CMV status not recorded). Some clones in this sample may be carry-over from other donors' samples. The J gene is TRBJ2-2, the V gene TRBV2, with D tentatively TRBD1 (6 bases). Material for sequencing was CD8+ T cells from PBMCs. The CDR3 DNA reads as TGTGCCAGGGACAGCCGCACCGGGGAGCTGTTTTTT. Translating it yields CARDSRTGELFF.